This record concerns one TCR beta chain sequence. This clone showed up just a few times. The antigen it binds to is not known. The sample holds no much larger clone one base away, and base qualities are not on file. The sample comes from a study of blood T cell repertoires in COVID-19 (TCRdb year 2020). Looking at the study overall: The collaborator samples originated in the United States, Italy and Spain and spanned the acute and convalescent phases of COVID-19. Where available, HLA class I and class II types were obtained from metadata supplied by the sample provider rather than from assay-based typing. A de-identified subject ID, COVID-19 status, age in years and sex were almost always included in the sample metadata. The samples were drawn from two sources: the first 160 participants of the ongoing ImmuneRACE study, and fewer than 1,500 subjects contributed by 6 global collaborators. A freely available public database, intended as a resource for researchers studying the immune response to SARS-CoV-2, is where the repertoires were released. The material from the prospective study consisted of cDNA or gDNA derived from T cells, B-cell-depleted T cells, or PBMCs. The dataset comprised deeply sampled blood TCRbeta repertoires from subjects exposed to, actively infected with, or recovered from COVID-19.

General conclusions and limits of the study: How much clinical and demographic metadata was included differed by source and by participant, and the metadata was provided uncurated.

At one collaborating source in Seattle, patients were enrolled during active infection and were followed longitudinally through the course of disease. Each collaborating institution followed its own protocols to collect whole blood in K2EDTA tubes. For TCRbeta analysis, collaborators shipped samples as frozen whole blood, isolated PBMCs, or DNA extracted from either of those sample types. The immunoSEQ Assay, a bias-controlled multiplex PCR, was used to amplify TCRbeta CDR3 regions from genomic DNA. In the original analysis: Within the assay, amplification of reference gene primers was used to estimate how many nucleated cells each sample contained. Sequence reads were collapsed and filtered to measure the absolute abundance of every unique TCRbeta CDR3 rearrangement. Productive Simpson clonality was computed per sample as the square root of Simpson's diversity index over productive rearrangements. TCRdb stores this immuneACCESS table with in-frame sequences only. Part of the clones is absent; in the studies checked, under half of the shortfall reflects unresolved V genes, and no reason is known for the rest. The V and J calls and the clone size are those of that table, but D and trimming were determined from the DNA. The sample table contains more than 150,000 clones; only one count was recorded for around nine tenths of them. The ten most abundant clones make up roughly an eighth of the sample.

Trimming removed 2 bases from V and 9 bases from J, leaving 14 bases between the germline ends. Taken from cysteine to phenylalanine, the CDR3 has 14 residues. The read is trimmed to its CDR3 DNA, 42 bases read in frame from base 1. The CDR1 and CDR2 encoded by the germline V gene are MNHEY and SVGAGI. This chain joins TRBV6-5 to TRBJ1-5; TRBD1 is possibly the D segment (5 matching bases). This TCR was sampled from a woman in her 70s with COVID-19, enrolled during active disease. Sequenced input: peripheral blood. For the CDR3, the sequence is CASSYRQGLWPQHF. The DNA sequence is given as TGTGCCAGCAGTTACCGGCAGGGCCTTTGGCCCCAGCATTTT.